This T cell receptor beta chain was obtained from a study of blood T cell repertoires in COVID-19. Germline lookup yields CDR1 SGHVS and CDR2 FQNEAQ. V was shortened by 2 bases and J by 5 bases, with 16 bases between the two germline ends. This CDR3 has 16 residues. Per the authors' pipeline: Counts of nucleated cells, estimated from reference gene primer amplification, were obtained. The table came from immunoSEQ multiplex PCR; TCRdb's copy has only in-frame clones and leaves some out. That table supplies the V and J calls and clone size; D and trimming were determined from the DNA. The sample lists roughly 320,000 clones; approximately 85% were seen once.

The sequencing input was peripheral blood. The V gene is TRBV7-8, the J gene TRBJ1-5; D is perhaps TRBD1 (6 bases). The sequence came from a human donor in a cohort sampled during active COVID-19. The CDR3: CASSLSPGASYQPQHF. CDR3 nucleotides: TGTGCCAGCAGCTTATCGCCAGGGGCGAGCTATCAGCCCCAGCATTTT.